Shown below are 14 T cell receptor beta chains from a single sample sequenced in a study of T cells in Graves' hyperthyroidism and ophthalmopathy. Amplification of TCR beta CDR3 regions was performed using RNA transcripts as template. With the HTBI primer set, the TCR CDR3 went through a first round of RT-PCR. TCRdb re-called the multiplex PCR reads with MiXCR, one entry per CDR3 protein. The top ten clones hold 7% to 10% of a sample with roughly 840,000 distinct CDR3 sequences, 35% to 40% of them seen once. Sample: blood. These receptor sequences come from a man aged 18 to 29 with Graves' hyperthyroidism.

Details on this clonotype: Compared with germline, one end of the junction differs, possibly owing to a read error. This sequence joins TRBV11-1 and TRBJ1-4; D is undetermined. Germline lookup yields CDR1 SGHAT and CDR2 FQDESV (reference sequence). The length of the CDR3 is 13 residues. The CDR3 here is CTSRSHIATELFF. The CDR3 nucleotides read TGTACCAGCAGGTCCCACATCGCCACCGAACTGTTTTTT.

Many counts were recorded for this clonotype. The chain uses TRBV19 and TRBJ1-5; TRBD1 matches at 10 bases. The ends lost 7 bases at V and 5 bases at J; junction bases unmatched: 8. The germline CDR1 and CDR2 sequences are LNHDA and SQIVND (reference sequence). This CDR3 has 15 residues. The CDR3 here is CASTFRDRGDQPQHF. The CDR3 DNA reads as TGTGCCAGTACCTTTCGGGACAGGGGCGATCAGCCCCAGCATTTT.

For this clonotype: One junction end does not reproduce the germline sequence, and a read error may be involved. The chain employs TRBV10-3 and TRBJ1-5; D uncertain. The CDR3 consists of 14 residues. From germline, CDR1 is ENHRY and CDR2 SYGVKD. The CDR3 nucleotides read TGTGCCAGCAGTGAGGCCCTTGTCGATCAGCCCCAGCATTTT. Translation: CASSEALVDQPQHF.

This clonotype showed up many times. The rearrangement links TRBV10-3 to TRBJ2-2; D not certain. V gave up 2 bases and J gave up 7 bases, with 2 bases separating them. CDR1 and CDR2 (germline): ENHRY, SYGVKD. This CDR3 is 11 amino acids long. This CDR3 reads CAISEGGELFF. In DNA form, the CDR3 reads TGTGCCATCAGTGAGGGCGGGGAGCTGTTTTTT.

The chain carries TRBV19 and TRBJ1-5; D might be TRBD1 (6 bases). V dropped 6 bases and J dropped 3 bases, with 12 bases sitting between them. The germline CDR1 and CDR2 sequences are LNHDA and SQIVND (reference sequence). The CDR3 length is 14 residues. This CDR3 reads CASSNRDLNQPQHF. CDR3 DNA sequence: TGTGCCAGTAGCAACAGGGATCTCAATCAGCCCCAGCATTTT.

This chain connects TRBV12-3 or TRBV12-4 to TRBJ2-2, with D uncertain. V was trimmed by 3 bases and J by 2 bases, leaving 10 bases between them. The CDR3 consists of 15 residues. The CDR3 DNA follows: TGTGCCAGCAGTTTGGCCACGGACAACACCGGGGAGCTGTTTTTT. Translated: CASSLATDNTGELFF.

This clonotype showed up just once. The gene calls are TRBV7-3 and TRBJ1-4; 8 bases map to TRBD1. The CDR3 runs to 15 residues. The V gene's germline CDR1 is SGHTA and CDR2 FQGTGA. With V trimmed by 5 bases and J by 5 bases, 7 bases remained unmatched. CDR3 nucleotide sequence: TGTGCCAGCAGCGTCGGACAGGGCTTCAATGAAAAACTGTTTTTT. Encoded protein: CASSVGQGFNEKLFF.

The V call is TRBV18, the J call TRBJ1-1, with D hard to call. Germline assignment: CDR1 KGHSH and CDR2 LQKENI. CDR3 length: 13 amino acids. Trimming shortened V by 5 bases and J by 3 bases, and 10 bases separated the two germline ends. The CDR3 DNA follows: TGTGCCAGCTCAGGGCTAGGAGACACTGAAGCTTTCTTT. This gives the protein CASSGLGDTEAFF.

Concerning this clonotype itself: This may come from a read error, since a much larger clone is one base off. The rearrangement joins TRBV29-1 to TRBJ2-5; 8 positions match TRBD1. The CDR3 is 13 residues long. Germline CDR1 and CDR2: SQVTM and ANQGSEA. CDR3: CSVVRGPQEAQYF. The CDR3, as DNA: TGCAGCGTTGTCAGGGGGCCCCAAGAGGCCCAGTACTTC.

The table lists this clonotype with a few counts. The J gene is TRBJ2-7, the V gene TRBV5-1, with D uncertain. Trimming shortened V by 3 bases and J by 7 bases, and 11 bases separated the two germline ends. CDR1 and CDR2 from the germline V gene are SGHRS and YFSETQ. The CDR3 is 12 residues long. This CDR3 reads CASSSGHREQYF. In DNA, the CDR3 is TGCGCCAGCAGCTCCGGGCACCGGGAGCAGTACTTC.

The table lists this clonotype with many counts. The V call is TRBV2, the J call TRBJ1-1; 11 positions agree with TRBD1. This CDR3 comprises 17 residues. The V segment lost 6 bases and the J segment 0 bases; nucleotides outside the gene matches: 9. In germline, CDR1 is SNHLY, CDR2 FYNNEI. The DNA for the CDR3 is TGTGCCAGCAGGGACGCCGGGACAGGGGGACTGAACACTGAAGCTTTCTTT. Its protein product is CASRDAGTGGLNTEAFF.

The rearrangement links TRBV7-2 to TRBJ1-3; 9 nucleotides match TRBD1. Germline assignment: CDR1 SGHTA and CDR2 FQGNSA. Trimming took 4 bases from V and 4 from J; bases not matched to a gene: 11. The length of the CDR3 is 17 residues. The CDR3 reads CASSSGQGSLAGNTIYF. For the CDR3, the DNA is TGTGCCAGCAGCTCCGGACAGGGGAGCCTAGCGGGAAACACCATATATTTT.

This sequence joins TRBV7-8 and TRBJ2-5, with D possibly matching TRBD2 (5 bases). CDR1 and CDR2 from the germline V gene are SGHVS and FQNEAQ. Trimming cost V 1 base and J 3 bases, with 12 bases left between them. The CDR3 is made up of 15 amino acids. As DNA, the CDR3 is TGTGCCAGCAGCTTAGATTCGGGGATGGAAGAGACCCAGTACTTC. Its translation is CASSLDSGMEETQYF.

The CDR3 DNA reads as TGCAGTGCTATAGTAACAGGGGAAGGTTCACCCCTCCACTTT. Protein: CSAIVTGEGSPLHF. The rearrangement uses TRBV20-1 and TRBJ1-6, with 7 bases matching TRBD1. Trimming cost V 4 bases and J 9 bases; bases outside gene matches: 9. CDR3 length equals 14 residues. Germline CDR1 DFQATT, CDR2 SNEGSKA (reference sequence).